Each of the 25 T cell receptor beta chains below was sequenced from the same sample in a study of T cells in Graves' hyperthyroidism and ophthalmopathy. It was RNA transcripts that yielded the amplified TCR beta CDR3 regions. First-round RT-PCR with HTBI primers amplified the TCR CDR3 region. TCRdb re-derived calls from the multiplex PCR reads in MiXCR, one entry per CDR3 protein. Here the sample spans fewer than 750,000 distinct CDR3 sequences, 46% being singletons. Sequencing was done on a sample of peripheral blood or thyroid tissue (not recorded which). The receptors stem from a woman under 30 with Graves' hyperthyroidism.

The CDR3 nucleotides read TGTGCCATCAGTGAGTTGGAGGGGGGGGCTTTCTTT. Its protein product is CAISELEGGAFF. The chain uses TRBV10-3 and TRBJ1-1, with D maybe TRBD1 (6 bases). V dropped 1 base and J dropped 11 bases, with 11 bases sitting between them. The CDR3 has 12 residues. Germline V gene lookup returns CDR1 ENHRY and CDR2 SYGVKD.

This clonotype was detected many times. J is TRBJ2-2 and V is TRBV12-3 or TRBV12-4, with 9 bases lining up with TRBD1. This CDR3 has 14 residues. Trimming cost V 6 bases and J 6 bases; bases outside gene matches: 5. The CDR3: CASRAGTGPGELFF. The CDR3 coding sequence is TGTGCCAGCAGGGCCGGGACAGGGCCCGGGGAGCTGTTTTTT.

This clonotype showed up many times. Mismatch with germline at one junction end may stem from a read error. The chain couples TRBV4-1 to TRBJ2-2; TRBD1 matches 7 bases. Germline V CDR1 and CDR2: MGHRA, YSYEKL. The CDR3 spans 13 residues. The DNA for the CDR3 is TGCGCCAGCAGCCAAGATGGGGCAGGGGGGCTGTTTTTT. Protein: CASSQDGAGGLFF.

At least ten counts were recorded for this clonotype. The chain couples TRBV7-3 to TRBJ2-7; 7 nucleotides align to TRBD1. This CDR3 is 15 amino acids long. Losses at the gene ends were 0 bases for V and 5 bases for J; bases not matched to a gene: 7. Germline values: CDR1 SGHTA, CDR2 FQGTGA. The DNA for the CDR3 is TGTGCCAGCAGCTTAACGGCAGGGGGTAACCACGAGCAGTACTTC. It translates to CASSLTAGGNHEQYF.

CDR3 loop: CASSHISGYNEQFF. For the CDR3, the DNA is TGTGCCAGCAGCCATATTAGCGGATACAATGAGCAGTTCTTC. This chain connects TRBV14 to TRBJ2-1; D may be TRBD2 (6 bases). Germline V gene sequence: CDR1 SGHDN, CDR2 FVKESK. Trimming left V 3 bases short and J 4 bases short, with 10 bases between. The length of the CDR3 is 14 residues.

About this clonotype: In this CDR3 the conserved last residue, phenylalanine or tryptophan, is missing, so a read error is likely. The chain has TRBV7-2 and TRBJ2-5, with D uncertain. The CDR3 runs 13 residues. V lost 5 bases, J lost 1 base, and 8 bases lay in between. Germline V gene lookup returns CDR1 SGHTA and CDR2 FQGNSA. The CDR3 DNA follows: TGTGCCAGCAGCCCGCCCCGCCAAGAGACCCAGTACAGA. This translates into CASSPPRQETQYR.

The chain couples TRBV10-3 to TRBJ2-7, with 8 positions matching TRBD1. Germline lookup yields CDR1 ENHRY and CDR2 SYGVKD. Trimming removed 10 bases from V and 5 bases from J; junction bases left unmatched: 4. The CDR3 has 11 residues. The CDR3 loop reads CATQGEDEQYF. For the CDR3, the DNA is TGTGCCACACAGGGGGAGGACGAGCAGTACTTC.

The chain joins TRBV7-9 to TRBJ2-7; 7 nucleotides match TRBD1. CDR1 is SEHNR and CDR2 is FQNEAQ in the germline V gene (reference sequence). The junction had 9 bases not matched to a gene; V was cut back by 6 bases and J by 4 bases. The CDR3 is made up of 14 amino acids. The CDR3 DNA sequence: TGTGCCAGCAGTTCCCCCAAGACAGGGTACGAGCAGTACTTC. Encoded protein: CASSSPKTGYEQYF. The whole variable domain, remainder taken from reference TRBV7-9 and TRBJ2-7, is DTGVSQNPRHKITKRGQNVTFRCDPISEHNRLYWYRQTLGQGPEFLTYFQNEAQLEKSRLLSDRFSAERPKGSFSTLEIQRTEQGDSAMYLCASSSPKTGYEQYFGPGTRLTVT.

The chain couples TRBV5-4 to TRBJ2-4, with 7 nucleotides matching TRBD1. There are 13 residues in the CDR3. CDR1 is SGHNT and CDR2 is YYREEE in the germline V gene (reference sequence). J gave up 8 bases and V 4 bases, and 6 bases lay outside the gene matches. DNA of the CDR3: TGTGCCAGCAGCGAGCAAGACAGGGACATTCAGTACTTC. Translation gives CASSEQDRDIQYF.

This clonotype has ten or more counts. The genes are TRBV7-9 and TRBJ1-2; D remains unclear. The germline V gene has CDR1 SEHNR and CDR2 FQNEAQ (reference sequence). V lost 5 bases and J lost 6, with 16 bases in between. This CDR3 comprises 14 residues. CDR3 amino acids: CASSPYSGMDGYTF. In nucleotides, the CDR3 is TGTGCCAGCAGCCCCTACAGCGGTATGGATGGCTACACCTTC. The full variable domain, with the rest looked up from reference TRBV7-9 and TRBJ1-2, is DTGVSQNPRHKITKRGQNVTFRCDPISEHNRLYWYRQTLGQGPEFLTYFQNEAQLEKSRLLSDRFSAERPKGSFSTLEIQRTEQGDSAMYLCASSPYSGMDGYTFGSGTRLTVV.

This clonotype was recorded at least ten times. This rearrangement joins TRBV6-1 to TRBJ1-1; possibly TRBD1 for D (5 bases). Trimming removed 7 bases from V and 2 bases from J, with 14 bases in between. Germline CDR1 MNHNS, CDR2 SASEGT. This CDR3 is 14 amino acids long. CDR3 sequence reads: CASTPGRANTEAFF. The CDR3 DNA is TGTGCCAGCACCCCGGGCAGGGCTAACACTGAAGCTTTCTTT.

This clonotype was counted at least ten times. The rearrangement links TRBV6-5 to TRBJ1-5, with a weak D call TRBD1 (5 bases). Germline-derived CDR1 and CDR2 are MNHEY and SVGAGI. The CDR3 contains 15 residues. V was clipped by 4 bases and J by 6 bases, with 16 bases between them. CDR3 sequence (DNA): TGTGCCAGCAGTTCGCGAAGGGGAATCTCTCAGCCCCAGCATTTT. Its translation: CASSSRRGISQPQHF.

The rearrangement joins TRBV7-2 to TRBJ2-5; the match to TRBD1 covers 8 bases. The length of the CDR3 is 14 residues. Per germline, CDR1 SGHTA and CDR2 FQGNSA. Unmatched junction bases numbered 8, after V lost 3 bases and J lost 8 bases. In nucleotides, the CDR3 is TGTGCCAGCAGCTTCCGGACAGGGCGGAGTACCCAGTACTTC. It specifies CASSFRTGRSTQYF.

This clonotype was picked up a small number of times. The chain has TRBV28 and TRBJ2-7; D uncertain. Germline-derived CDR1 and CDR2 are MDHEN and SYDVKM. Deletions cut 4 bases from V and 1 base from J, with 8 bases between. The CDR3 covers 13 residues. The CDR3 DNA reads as TGTGCCAGCAGTTCCATGAATTCCTACGAGCAGTACTTC. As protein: CASSSMNSYEQYF. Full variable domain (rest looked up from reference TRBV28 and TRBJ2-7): DVKVTQSSRYLVKRTGEKVFLECVQDMDHENMFWYRQDPGLGLRLIYFSYDVKMKEKGDIPEGYSVSREKKERFSLILESASTNQTSMYLCASSSMNSYEQYFGPGTRLTVT.

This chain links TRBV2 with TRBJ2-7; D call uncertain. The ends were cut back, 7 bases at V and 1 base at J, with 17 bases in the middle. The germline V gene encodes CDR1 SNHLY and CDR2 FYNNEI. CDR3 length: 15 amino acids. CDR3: CASTPDPARSYEQYF. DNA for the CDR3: TGTGCCAGCACCCCAGACCCAGCCAGGTCCTACGAGCAGTACTTC.

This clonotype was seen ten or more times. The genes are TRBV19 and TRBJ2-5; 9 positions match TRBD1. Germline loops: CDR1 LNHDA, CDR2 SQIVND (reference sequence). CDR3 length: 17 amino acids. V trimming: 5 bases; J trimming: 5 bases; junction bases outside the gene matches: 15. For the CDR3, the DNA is TGTGCCAGTAGTCCCCGTAACAGGGGGCGGTCGAAGGAGACCCAGTACTTC. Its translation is CASSPRNRGRSKETQYF.

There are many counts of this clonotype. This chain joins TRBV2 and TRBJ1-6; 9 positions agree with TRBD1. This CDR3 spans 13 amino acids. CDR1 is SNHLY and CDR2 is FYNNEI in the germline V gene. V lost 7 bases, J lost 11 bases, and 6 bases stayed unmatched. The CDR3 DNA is TGTGCCAGCACTGGGACAGGGCGGCCACCCCTCCACTTT. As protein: CASTGTGRPPLHF.

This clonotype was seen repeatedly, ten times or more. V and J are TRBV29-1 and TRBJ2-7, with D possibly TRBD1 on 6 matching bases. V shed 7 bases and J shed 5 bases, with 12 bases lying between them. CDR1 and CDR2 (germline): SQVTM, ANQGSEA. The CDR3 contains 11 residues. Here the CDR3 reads CSGLQGHEQYF. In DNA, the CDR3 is TGCAGCGGGTTACAGGGCCACGAGCAGTACTTC.

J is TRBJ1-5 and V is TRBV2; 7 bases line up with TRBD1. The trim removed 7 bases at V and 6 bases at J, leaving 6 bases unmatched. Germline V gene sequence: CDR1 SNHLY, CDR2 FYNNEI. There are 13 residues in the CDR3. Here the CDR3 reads CASIGTEPQPQHF. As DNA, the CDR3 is TGTGCCAGCATCGGGACAGAGCCTCAGCCCCAGCATTTT. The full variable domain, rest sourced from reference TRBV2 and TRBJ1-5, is EPEVTQTPSHQVTQMGQEVILRCVPISNHLYFYWYRQILGQKVEFLVSFYNNEISEKSEIFDDQFSVERPDGSNFTLKIRSTKLEDSAMYFCASIGTEPQPQHFGDGTRLSIL.

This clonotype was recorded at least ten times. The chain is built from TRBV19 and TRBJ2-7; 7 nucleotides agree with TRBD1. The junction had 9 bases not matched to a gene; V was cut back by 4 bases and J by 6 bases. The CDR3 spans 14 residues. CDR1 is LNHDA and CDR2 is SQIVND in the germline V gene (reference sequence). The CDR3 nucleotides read TGTGCCAGTAGTACCTGGACAGGTATGAGCGAGCAGTACTTC. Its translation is CASSTWTGMSEQYF.

CDR3 DNA sequence: TGTGCCAGCAGTTTAAATGGGGGAGGTTATGGCTACACCTTC. Translated, it gives CASSLNGGGYGYTF. The rearrangement joins TRBV27 to TRBJ1-2, with a weak D call TRBD1 (5 bases). Germline CDR1 MNHEY, CDR2 SMNVEV (reference sequence). The V end was cut by 2 bases, the J end by 5 bases, with 12 bases between. The CDR3 covers 14 residues.

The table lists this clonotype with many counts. The CDR3 DNA reads as TGTGCCAGTAGTATTTCGACGGACTACGAGCAGTACTTC. This codes for CASSISTDYEQYF. The gene calls are TRBV19 and TRBJ2-7; D is undetermined. Germline lookup yields CDR1 LNHDA and CDR2 SQIVND (reference sequence). The CDR3 runs 13 residues. V gave up 3 bases and J gave up 3 bases, with 9 bases separating them. Based on the CDR3 plus reference TRBV19 and TRBJ2-7, the full variable domain is DGGITQSPKYLFRKEGQNVTLSCEQNLNHDAMYWYRQDPGQGLRLIYYSQIVNDFQKGDIAEGYSVSREKKESFPLTVTSAQKNPTAFYLCASSISTDYEQYFGPGTRLTVT.

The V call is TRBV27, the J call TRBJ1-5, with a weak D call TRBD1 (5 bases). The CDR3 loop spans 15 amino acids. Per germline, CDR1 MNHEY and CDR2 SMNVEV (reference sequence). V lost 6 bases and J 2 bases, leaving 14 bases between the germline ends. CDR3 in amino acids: CASSRQLGGNQPQHF. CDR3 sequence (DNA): TGTGCCAGCAGCAGACAGCTCGGGGGCAATCAGCCCCAGCATTTT.

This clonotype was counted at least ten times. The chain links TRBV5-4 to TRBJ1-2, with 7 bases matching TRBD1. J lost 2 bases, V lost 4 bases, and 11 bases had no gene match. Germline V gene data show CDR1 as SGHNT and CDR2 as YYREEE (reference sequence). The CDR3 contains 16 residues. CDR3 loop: CASSPGTASRNYGYTF. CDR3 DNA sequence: TGTGCCAGCAGCCCCGGGACAGCATCCCGGAACTATGGCTACACCTTC.

The CDR3 coding sequence is TGTGCCAGCAGCTCCTGGGTCTACGAGCAGTACTTC. The encoded protein is CASSSWVYEQYF. V gene TRBV11-2 combines with J gene TRBJ2-7; D not certain. V lost 4 bases and J lost 3, with 7 bases in between. This CDR3 spans 12 amino acids. Germline values: CDR1 SGHAT, CDR2 FQNNGV.